The 17 T cell receptor beta chains presented below share a single source sample, sequenced in a study of blood T cells in healthy people across ages. Using a J-beta primer mix together with a sample-barcoded 5' primer, a second PCR was run for roughly 7 to 12 cycles. TCRdb analysed the 5' RACE reads with MiXCR anew, one entry per CDR3 protein. The data show 1.4 million to 1.5 million distinct CDR3 sequences, 42% seen once. What was sequenced was blood. These receptor sequences come from a woman between 18 and 30 years old in good health.

V gene TRBV18 combines with J gene TRBJ1-5; 8 nucleotides align to TRBD1. CDR1 is KGHSH and CDR2 is LQKENI in the germline V gene. J gave up 5 bases and V 3 bases, and 6 bases lay outside the gene matches. The CDR3 has 15 amino acids. CDR3 residues: CASSPNQDRDQPQHF. The DNA of the CDR3 is TGTGCCAGCTCACCCAACCAGGACAGGGATCAGCCCCAGCATTTT.

This clonotype was seen more than once but under ten times. CDR3 sequence reads: CASTPGGIYEQYF. CDR3 nucleotide sequence: TGTGCCAGCACCCCCGGCGGTATCTACGAGCAGTACTTC. The rearrangement uses TRBV3-1 and TRBJ2-7; D is undetermined. The germline V gene has CDR1 LGHDT and CDR2 YNNKEL (reference sequence). V was cut by 7 bases and J by 3 bases, with 13 bases left in between. The CDR3 loop spans 13 amino acids.

J is TRBJ2-6 and V is TRBV12-3 or TRBV12-4; 10 positions agree with TRBD2. The CDR3 is 18 amino acids. Losses at the gene ends were 8 bases for V and 2 bases for J; bases not matched to a gene: 12. The CDR3 here is CASSGTSDPRPGANVLTF. CDR3 nucleotide sequence: TGTGCCAGCTCCGGGACTAGCGACCCGCGTCCTGGGGCCAACGTCCTGACTTTC.

Notes on this clonotype: The junction shows a germline mismatch at one end, possibly a read error. The chain recombines TRBV5-5 with TRBJ2-7; 7 bases agree with TRBD2. The CDR3 is 16 amino acids. Germline CDR1 reads SGHKS; CDR2 reads YYEKEE (reference sequence). CDR3 nucleotides: TGTGCCGGCAGCCCCCACGTGGGAGGGTTCTCCTACGGGCAGTACTTC. Its protein is CAGSPHVGGFSYGQYF.

The rearrangement links TRBV2 to TRBJ2-7; possible D gene TRBD2, 5 bases. CDR1 and CDR2 from the germline V gene are SNHLY and FYNNEI. CDR3 length: 12 amino acids. V was cut by 6 bases and J by 3 bases, with 9 bases left in between. CDR3 residues: CASRPDYYEQYF. CDR3 sequence (DNA): TGTGCCAGCAGGCCCGACTACTACGAGCAGTACTTC.

The V and J genes are TRBV29-1 and TRBJ2-7; no firm D call. This CDR3 contains 14 residues. In germline, CDR1 is SQVTM, CDR2 ANQGSEA. Trimming took 4 bases from V and 3 from J, leaving 16 bases between them. The CDR3 spells CSVGGKDGLYEQYF. The DNA of the CDR3 is TGCAGCGTTGGGGGAAAGGACGGTCTCTACGAGCAGTACTTC.

The DNA for the CDR3 is TGTGCCAGCAGCTTAGGGGAATGGGGGAACACTGAAGCTTTCTTT. This translates into CASSLGEWGNTEAFF. This chain uses TRBV11-2 with TRBJ1-1; D gene unclear. V was cut by 1 base and J by 1 base, with 10 bases left in between. CDR1 SGHAT and CDR2 FQNNGV come from the germline V gene. The CDR3 extends over 15 amino acids.

This clonotype was seen a few times. The rearrangement joins TRBV3-1 to TRBJ1-2; tentative D call: TRBD1 (6 bases). Germline CDR1 is LGHDT and CDR2 is YNNKEL (reference sequence). The germline V and J ends were trimmed by 0 bases and 4 bases, with 12 bases remaining between them. The CDR3 consists of 15 residues. CDR3 in amino acids: CASSQDPGVSYGYTF. The CDR3 nucleotides read TGTGCCAGCAGCCAAGATCCAGGGGTAAGCTATGGCTACACCTTC.

CDR3 sequence: CASSGYPASYEQYF. In nucleotides, the CDR3 is TGTGCCAGCAGCGGGTATCCAGCCTCCTACGAGCAGTACTTC. The V call is TRBV5-8, the J call TRBJ2-7; D is unclear. The CDR3 loop spans 14 amino acids. Germline V gene data show CDR1 as SGHTS and CDR2 as YDEGEE. V lost 4 bases and J lost 0, with 11 bases in between.

A few counts support this clonotype. The chain carries TRBV29-1 and TRBJ2-7; D is unclear. Germline-derived CDR1 and CDR2 are SQVTM and ANQGSEA. V lost 1 base to trimming and J lost 2 bases, with 9 bases between them. This CDR3 comprises 13 residues. The CDR3 reads CSVEGQRAYEQYF. CDR3 nucleotide sequence: TGCAGCGTTGAAGGTCAGAGAGCCTACGAGCAGTACTTC.

The chain carries TRBV7-9 and TRBJ2-1; possibly TRBD1 or TRBD2 for D (5 bases each). The end of the DNA is better explained by TRBJ2-7, so the J call may be wrong. CDR3 length: 14 residues. Germline V gives CDR1 SEHNR, CDR2 FQNEAQ (reference sequence). The CDR3 spells CASIFPGHSYEQYF. CDR3 coding DNA: TGTGCCAGCATCTTCCCGGGGCACTCCTACGAGCAGTACTTC.

The rearrangement joins TRBV14 to TRBJ2-2, with D unresolved. The CDR3 has 14 amino acids. Germline loops: CDR1 SGHDN, CDR2 FVKESK. V was pared by 0 bases and J by 4 bases, with 6 bases between. CDR3 sequence reads: CASSQDRLTGELFF. CDR3 coding DNA: TGTGCCAGCAGCCAAGATCGTCTCACCGGGGAGCTGTTTTTT.

V and J are TRBV3-1 and TRBJ2-5; the D gene is possibly TRBD2 (6 bases). Judging by the DNA end, TRBJ2-7 fits better; the J call may be wrong. CDR1 is LGHDT, CDR2 YNNKEL, per germline (reference sequence). This CDR3 has 15 residues. CDR3 in amino acids: CASSPPVIAGREQYF. The CDR3 DNA follows: TGTGCCAGCAGCCCCCCCGTCATCGCGGGGCGCGAGCAGTACTTC.

J is TRBJ1-1 and V is TRBV20-1; TRBD1 is a possible D gene (6 bases). The germline V gene has CDR1 DFQATT and CDR2 SNEGSKA (reference sequence). V was pared by 0 bases and J by 5 bases, with 13 bases between. The CDR3 runs to 14 residues. The CDR3 sequence is CSARDGTGMTEAFF. DNA of the CDR3: TGCAGTGCTAGAGATGGTACAGGGATGACTGAAGCTTTCTTT.

The CDR3: CSASGVTYNEQYF. DNA for the CDR3: TGCAGTGCTAGCGGGGTTACCTACAATGAGCAGTACTTC. The J gene is TRBJ2-5, the V gene TRBV20-1; tentative D call: TRBD2 (5 bases). CDR1 is DFQATT, CDR2 SNEGSKA, per germline (reference sequence). The CDR3 has 13 residues. The V and J ends lost 3 bases and 11 bases respectively, with 19 bases between them.

V and J are TRBV18 and TRBJ1-1, with D perhaps matching TRBD1 (5 bases). The CDR3 covers 16 residues. Germline CDR1 is KGHSH and CDR2 is LQKENI. The V end lost 3 bases, the J end lost 6 bases, and 20 bases lay between the germline ends. This CDR3 reads CASSPFRDASIAEAFF. The CDR3 DNA reads TGTGCCAGCTCACCCTTCAGGGATGCTAGTATCGCTGAAGCTTTCTTT.

This clonotype was observed a few times. The V and J genes are TRBV6-5 and TRBJ1-1, with 9 bases that match TRBD1. The germline V gene has CDR1 MNHEY and CDR2 SVGAGI. This CDR3 comprises 15 residues. Germline trimming cut 6 bases from V and 2 bases from J; bases unmatched to any gene: 7. The CDR3 DNA reads as TGTGCCAGCAGACGGACAGGGGAGATAAACACTGAAGCTTTCTTT. This gives the protein CASRRTGEINTEAFF.